A selection of T cell receptor beta chains follows, all from one sample in a study of T cells after yellow fever vaccination. TCRdb redid the calling of the 5' RACE reads with MiXCR, one entry per CDR3 protein. The sample includes over 250,000 distinct CDR3 sequences, approximately 5.2% of them seen just once. This material consisted of CD4+ T cells sorted from PBMCs, taken on the day of the yellow fever booster vaccination. The receptor source for this set is a man aged 18 to 29 who received the YFV17D yellow fever vaccine. CDR3s include the opening cysteine and the closing phenylalanine or tryptophan. The order of the fields is J gene, V gene, clone size, D gene, CDR3 protein, CDR3 DNA. D genes are given only for firm matches. The size field is filled for only some rows; it gives once, few, many or a size class.

>TRBJ1-2|TRBV7-2|-|-
CASSPANYGYTF
TGTGCCAGCAGCCCCGCCAACTATGGCTACACCTTC
>TRBJ2-3|TRBV7-2|few|-
CASSPKPKGPDTQYF
TGTGCCAGCAGCCCAAAGCCCAAGGGGCCAGATACGCAGTATTTT
>TRBJ2-2|TRBV2|-|-
CASSGFTVRTGELFF
TGTGCCAGCAGTGGGTTTACGGTTCGCACCGGGGAGCTGTTTTTT
>TRBJ2-1|TRBV30|-|TRBD2
CARGGEGFINEQFF
TGTGCGCGCGGTGGGGAGGGGTTCATCAATGAGCAGTTCTTC
>TRBJ2-6|TRBV12-3/TRBV12-4|few|-
CASAWGNVLTF
TGTGCCAGCGCGTGGGGCAACGTCCTGACTTTC
>TRBJ2-5|TRBV5-1|-|-
CASSRDLPDPETQYF
TGCGCCAGCAGCCGGGACCTACCGGACCCAGAGACCCAGTACTTC
>TRBJ2-3|TRBV6-2/TRBV6-3|many|-
CASSYSYTQYF
TGTGCCAGCAGTTACTCCTATACGCAGTATTTT
>TRBJ1-1|TRBV5-1|many|TRBD1
CASSTLATGGEAFF
TGCGCCAGCAGCACCTTAGCGACAGGGGGCGAAGCTTTCTTT
>TRBJ1-6|TRBV19|few|-
CASSYSGSPLHF
TGTGCCAGTAGTTACAGCGGTTCACCCCTCCACTTT
>TRBJ1-2|TRBV29-1|few|-
CSVGENYGYTF
TGCAGCGTTGGGGAGAACTATGGCTACACCTTC
>TRBJ1-3|TRBV5-1|few|TRBD1
CASSSTGGISGNTIYF
TGCGCCAGCAGTTCGACAGGGGGGATCTCTGGAAACACCATATATTTT
>TRBJ1-1|TRBV10-3|-|-
CAISEGTNTEAFF
TGTGCCATCAGTGAAGGGACGAACACTGAAGCTTTCTTT
>TRBJ2-2|TRBV19|-|-
CAVRIGTWRTGELFF
TGTGCCGTACGGATCGGGACATGGAGGACCGGGGAGCTGTTTTTT
>TRBJ2-7|TRBV6-2/TRBV6-3|many|-
CASSEPSLYEQYF
TGTGCCAGCAGTGAGCCCTCCCTCTACGAGCAGTACTTC
>TRBJ2-5|TRBV20-1|-|-
CSAPTLNQETQYF
TGCAGTGCCCCGACTCTTAACCAAGAGACCCAGTACTTC
>TRBJ2-1|TRBV7-9|many|-
CASSLRGSYNEQFF
TGTGCCAGCAGCTTAAGGGGGTCCTACAATGAGCAGTTCTTC
>TRBJ2-1|TRBV7-3|many|-
CASSPDRSKQFF
TGTGCCAGCAGCCCAGACAGGTCTAAGCAGTTCTTC
>TRBJ1-1|TRBV5-4|few|-
CASQAWDGRAEAFF
TGTGCCAGCCAAGCTTGGGACGGTAGGGCTGAAGCTTTCTTT
>TRBJ2-5|TRBV24-1|-|-
CATGGETQYF
TGTGCCACTGGAGGGGAGACCCAGTACTTC
>TRBJ2-4|TRBV16|many|TRBD2
CASSQSLAGGNIQYF
TGTGCCAGCAGCCAATCGCTAGCGGGAGGGAACATTCAGTACTTC
>TRBJ2-1|TRBV5-5|many|-
CASARTSANYNEQFF
TGTGCCAGCGCGCGAACCAGCGCCAACTACAATGAGCAGTTCTTC
>TRBJ2-1|TRBV6-5|many|TRBD2
CASSYSTSGGAGEQFF
TGTGCCAGCAGTTACTCGACTAGCGGGGGGGCCGGGGAGCAGTTCTTC
>TRBJ2-3|TRBV7-8|few|-
CASSYPGNTQYF
TGTGCCAGCAGCTACCCGGGCAATACGCAGTATTTT
>TRBJ1-1|TRBV7-2|-|TRBD1
CASSPGQGKITEAFF
TGTGCCAGCAGCCCGGGACAGGGGAAGATCACTGAAGCTTTCTTT
>TRBJ1-2|TRBV11-2|-|TRBD1
CASSLDQGAFNYGYTF
TGTGCCAGCAGCTTAGACCAGGGGGCGTTCAACTATGGCTACACCTTC
>TRBJ2-1|TRBV5-1|many|TRBD2
CASRMGPGGDEQFF
TGCGCCAGCAGGATGGGCCCCGGGGGGGATGAGCAGTTCTTC
>TRBJ2-1|TRBV5-1|-|TRBD1
CASSPYRGYNEQFF
TGCGCCAGCAGCCCCTACAGGGGCTACAATGAGCAGTTCTTC
>TRBJ2-1|TRBV5-1|few|-
CASSLEGRQRYNEQFF
TGCGCCAGCAGCTTGGAAGGACGGCAACGGTACAATGAGCAGTTCTTC
>TRBJ2-5|TRBV11-2|few|TRBD2
CASSLSGGTQYF
TGTGCCAGCAGCTTATCGGGAGGGACCCAGTACTTC
>TRBJ2-5|TRBV23-1|many|-
CASSAPRKKETQYF
TGCGCCAGCAGCGCCCCGAGGAAAAAAGAGACCCAGTACTTC
>TRBJ2-2|TRBV10-1|-|TRBD2
CASSRIVAGGPKGTGELFF
TGCGCCAGCAGTAGAATCGTAGCGGGGGGCCCGAAGGGCACCGGGGAGCTGTTTTTT
>TRBJ1-4|TRBV10-3|many|TRBD1
CAISAGRGQDEKLFF
TGTGCCATCAGTGCGGGAAGGGGACAGGATGAAAAACTGTTTTTT
>TRBJ2-3|TRBV7-6|few|TRBD2
CASSLDPGGRTDTQYF
TGTGCCAGCAGCTTAGATCCGGGGGGGAGGACAGATACGCAGTATTTT
>TRBJ1-2|TRBV7-2|-|-
CASSLSEANYGYTF
TGTGCCAGCAGCTTGTCGGAGGCTAACTATGGCTACACCTTC
>TRBJ2-7|TRBV6-2/TRBV6-3|many|-
CASSYSPGPYEQYF
TGTGCCAGCAGTTACTCGCCGGGTCCGTACGAGCAGTACTTC